These 13 T cell receptor beta chains were all obtained from the same sample, sequenced in a study of shared clonotypes between healthy human individuals. Repertoires were generated with immunoSEQ multiplex PCR, while TCRdb's copy carries only in-frame clones and drops some. The sample contains roughly 2.2 million clones, about 90% of which appear only once. Sequencing used naive CD4+ T cells from PBMCs. Documented subset: CD45RA+ positively selected. All receptors come from a man aged 18 to 35 in good health. Some clones in this sample may be carry-over from other donors' samples.

This clone has a single count. This chain uses TRBV10-3 with TRBJ1-2; D gene uncertain. The germline V and J ends were trimmed by 6 bases and 4 bases, with 9 bases remaining between them. This CDR3 is built from 12 residues. Germline assignment: CDR1 ENHRY and CDR2 SYGVKD. This CDR3 reads CAIRISGYGYTF. CDR3 nucleotide sequence: TGTGCCATCAGGATTTCCGGCTATGGCTACACCTTC.

This chain joins TRBV27 and TRBJ2-7, with D unresolved. Trimming cost V 2 bases and J 3 bases, with 8 bases left between them. This CDR3 has 13 amino acids. Looked up from germline, CDR1 is MNHEY and CDR2 is SMNVEV (reference sequence). The CDR3 here is CASSLMGHYEQYF. The DNA for the CDR3 is TGTGCCAGCAGTTTAATGGGTCACTACGAGCAGTACTTC.

V is TRBV6-1 and J is TRBJ2-1, with a weak D call TRBD2 (6 bases). The CDR3 totals 14 residues. Trimming took 2 bases from V and 4 from J, leaving 9 bases between them. CDR1 is MNHNS, CDR2 SASEGT, per germline. CDR3 nucleotide sequence: TGTGCCAGCAGTGAACTGCGGGGTTACAATGAGCAGTTCTTC. This encodes CASSELRGYNEQFF.

This clone was observed once. In the same sample, other DNA sequences code for this CDR3. The chain carries TRBV7-2 and TRBJ2-1; D unresolved. Trimming left V 1 base short and J 5 bases short, with 6 bases between. Germline V gene lookup returns CDR1 SGHTA and CDR2 FQGNSA. The CDR3 loop spans 13 amino acids. CDR3 in amino acids: CASSLGQDNEQFF. The CDR3 DNA is TGTGCCAGCAGCTTAGGTCAGGACAATGAGCAGTTCTTC.

This chain links TRBV4-2 with TRBJ2-7; D gene ambiguous. V lost 0 bases and J lost 3, with 12 bases in between. CDR1 is LGHNA, CDR2 YNFKEQ, per germline. This CDR3 contains 15 residues. The CDR3 is CASSQDLALVYEQYF. The CDR3 DNA reads TGTGCCAGCAGCCAAGATCTGGCCCTCGTCTACGAGCAGTACTTC.

The genes are TRBV27 and TRBJ2-7; D call uncertain. CDR1 and CDR2 from the germline V gene are MNHEY and SMNVEV (reference sequence). Trimming shortened V by 6 bases and J by 7 bases, and 1 base separated the two germline ends. This CDR3 is 8 amino acids long. The CDR3 nucleotides are TGTGCCAGCAGGGAGCAGTACTTC. Protein product: CASREQYF.

This chain joins TRBV27 and TRBJ1-1; D remains unclear. Germline V CDR1 and CDR2: MNHEY, SMNVEV (reference sequence). V shed 6 bases and J shed 0 bases, with 11 bases lying between them. The CDR3 covers 14 residues. CDR3 loop: CASRRATLNTEAFF. Written as DNA, the CDR3 is TGTGCCAGCAGAAGGGCAACCTTGAACACTGAAGCTTTCTTT.

The gene calls are TRBV4-3 and TRBJ2-3, with no clear D. V was clipped by 2 bases and J by 2 bases, with 8 bases between them. The CDR3 is made up of 14 amino acids. Per the germline V gene, CDR1 is LGHNA and CDR2 is YSLEER. The CDR3 DNA sequence: TGCGCCAGCAGCCAACCGGGCCACACAGATACGCAGTATTTT. Translation gives CASSQPGHTDTQYF.

J is TRBJ2-3 and V is TRBV7-9, with 8 bases that match TRBD1. Germline CDR1 SEHNR, CDR2 FQNEAQ (reference sequence). The CDR3 sequence is 18 residues long. V lost 5 bases to trimming and J lost 0 bases; unmatched junction nucleotides: 13. The CDR3 DNA reads TGTGCCAGCAGCCGCGACAGGGGCGAAACCCGGAGCACAGATACGCAGTATTTT. This translates into CASSRDRGETRSTDTQYF. The full variable domain, in which reference TRBV7-9 and TRBJ2-3 provide the parts outside the CDR3, is DTGVSQNPRHKITKRGQNVTFRCDPISEHNRLYWYRQTLGQGPEFLTYFQNEAQLEKSRLLSDRFSAERPKGSFSTLEIQRTEQGDSAMYLCASSRDRGETRSTDTQYFGPGTRLTVL.

V and J are TRBV5-1 and TRBJ2-7, with D perhaps TRBD2 (6 bases). CDR3 length: 14 amino acids. V was cut by 4 bases and J by 12 bases, with 23 bases left in between. CDR1 and CDR2 from the germline V gene are SGHRS and YFSETQ. The CDR3 DNA reads as TGCGCCAGCAGCGCCCGCGGGACGGAGGACAATCTGTACTTC. Its translation: CASSARGTEDNLYF.

This rearrangement joins TRBV7-2 to TRBJ2-2; tentatively, D is TRBD1 (6 bases). The germline V and J ends were trimmed by 4 bases and 7 bases, with 13 bases remaining between them. Germline CDR1 is SGHTA and CDR2 is FQGNSA. This CDR3 has 14 residues. The CDR3 reads CASSSGQLGGELFF. The CDR3 region has the DNA TGTGCCAGCAGCTCGGGACAACTGGGCGGGGAGCTGTTTTTT.

The V gene is TRBV7-7, the J gene TRBJ2-1; TRBD2 matches 9 bases. Germline V gene sequence: CDR1 SSHAT, CDR2 FNYEAQ (reference sequence). The CDR3 covers 16 residues. Trimming took 5 bases from V and 9 from J; bases not matched to a gene: 14. The CDR3 sequence: CASSPRGRGSGSEQFF. The CDR3 nucleotides read TGTGCCAGCAGCCCACGAGGGAGGGGTAGCGGGAGTGAGCAGTTCTTC.

J is TRBJ2-7 and V is TRBV9, with TRBD1 as a possible D gene (6 bases). This CDR3 has 14 amino acids. In germline, CDR1 is SGDLS, CDR2 YYNGEE. Trimming left V 0 bases short and J 6 bases short, with 13 bases between. CDR3 bases: TGTGCCAGCAGCGTAGAACAGGGCCAGGGCGAGCAGTACTTC. Protein: CASSVEQGQGEQYF.